The next 16 T cell receptor beta chains were all read from a single sample in a study of early T cells in non-severe SARS-CoV-2 infection (dated by TCRdb to the early 2020s). Libraries were prepared through 5' RACE. This sample was sequenced with a NextSeq 500. Using fastp trimming at Q25 and MiXCR clonotype assembly, TCRdb reanalyzed the public sequencing data and kept in-frame beta chains. Rows matching on CDR3 protein sequence are summarized as one entry with the most common DNA and genes. Counted in this sample were tens of thousands of distinct CDR3 sequences; 10% of them appeared once. The top ten constitute around 7.3% of the sample. This specimen was whole blood, taken at baseline. The source is an adult who was a healthcare worker with PCR-confirmed SARS-CoV-2 infection or an uninfected control (not recorded which).

The chain joins TRBV6-6 to TRBJ2-7; no definite D call. This CDR3 spans 12 amino acids. Germline CDR1 reads MNHNY; CDR2 reads SVGAGI (reference sequence). The germline V and J ends were trimmed by 4 bases and 4 bases, with 8 bases remaining between them. CDR3 sequence (DNA): TGTGCCAGCAGTTCTCTGGCGTACGAGCAGTACTTC. Translation: CASSSLAYEQYF.

The chain recombines TRBV21-1 with TRBJ2-1; the D call in the table, TRBD2, was not verified against the DNA. TRBV21-1 is a recognized pseudogene. The CDR3 has 18 residues. Written as DNA, the CDR3 is TGTGCCAGCAGCAAAAGAGGAGGGGAGGGAGGGACCTACAATGAGCAGTTCTTC. Translating gives CASSKRGGEGGTYNEQFF.

This sequence joins TRBV5-1 and TRBJ1-1; D is possibly TRBD1 (5 bases). CDR3 length: 15 amino acids. Germline CDR1 is SGHRS and CDR2 is YFSETQ. V lost 3 bases, J lost 4 bases, and 16 bases lay in between. Here the CDR3 reads CASSSAVGRGTEAFF. The CDR3 bases are TGCGCCAGCAGCTCGGCGGTTGGGAGGGGCACTGAAGCTTTCTTT.

The chain links TRBV7-9 to TRBJ2-1; 7 bases agree with TRBD2. The length of the CDR3 is 15 residues. The trim removed 1 base at V and 4 bases at J, leaving 4 bases unmatched. Germline lookup yields CDR1 SEHNR and CDR2 FQNEAQ (reference sequence). The CDR3 region is CASSLGLANYNEQFF. The DNA of the CDR3 is TGTGCCAGCAGCTTAGGACTAGCCAATTACAATGAGCAGTTCTTC.

This clonotype has ten or more counts. The chain couples TRBV7-2 to TRBJ2-3, with D maybe TRBD2 (5 bases). The ends were cut back, 4 bases at V and 0 bases at J, with 11 bases in the middle. CDR1 is SGHTA and CDR2 is FQGNSA in the germline V gene. The length of the CDR3 is 15 residues. The CDR3 spells CASSSGGGSTDTQYF. The CDR3 coding sequence is TGTGCCAGCAGCTCAGGAGGAGGTAGCACAGATACGCAGTATTTT.

This clonotype has ten or more counts. V and J are TRBV10-2 and TRBJ2-2; D unclear. The CDR3 loop spans 16 amino acids. Germline CDR1 WSHSY, CDR2 SAAADI. V lost 2 bases to trimming and J lost 0 bases, with 10 bases between them. The CDR3 here is CASSEPRYPNTGELFF. As DNA, the CDR3 is TGCGCCAGCAGTGAGCCCCGCTACCCGAACACCGGGGAGCTGTTTTTT.

The chain recombines TRBV6-2 or TRBV6-3 with TRBJ2-1, with 12 nucleotides matching TRBD2. The CDR3 spans 13 residues. Germline trimming cut 7 bases from V and 15 bases from J; bases unmatched to any gene: 10. CDR1 is MNHEY, CDR2 SVGEGT, per germline. The CDR3 loop is CASNRLAGVISFF. The CDR3 DNA sequence: TGTGCCAGCAACAGACTAGCGGGGGTAATCTCGTTCTTC.

The chain uses TRBV19 and TRBJ1-5, with a tentative D call TRBD1 (6 bases). Germline assignment: CDR1 LNHDA and CDR2 SQIVND (reference sequence). CDR3 length: 15 residues. V lost 3 bases, J lost 3 bases, and 12 bases lay in between. In nucleotides, the CDR3 is TGTGCCAGTAGTATCAATCAGGGGAACAATCAGCCCCAGCATTTT. Its protein product is CASSINQGNNQPQHF. Combining the CDR3 with reference TRBV19 and TRBJ1-5 gives the whole variable domain DGGITQSPKYLFRKEGQNVTLSCEQNLNHDAMYWYRQDPGQGLRLIYYSQIVNDFQKGDIAEGYSVSREKKESFPLTVTSAQKNPTAFYLCASSINQGNNQPQHFGDGTRLSIL.

The rearrangement uses TRBV30 and TRBJ2-2, with D possibly TRBD1 on 5 matching bases. The V gene's germline CDR1 is GTSNPN and CDR2 SVGIG (reference sequence). The V gene lost 0 bases and the J gene lost 4 bases, with 15 bases spanning the gap. The CDR3 extends over 16 amino acids. CDR3 region: CAWSVMPGAVTGELFF. The CDR3 DNA sequence: TGTGCCTGGAGTGTAATGCCTGGGGCCGTCACCGGGGAGCTGTTTTTT.

This clonotype came up many times. The chain combines TRBV27 with TRBJ1-2; TRBD1 might be the D (6 bases). CDR1 is MNHEY, CDR2 SMNVEV, per germline (reference sequence). V was trimmed by 4 bases and J by 2 bases, leaving 14 bases between them. CDR3 length: 15 amino acids. The CDR3 loop is CASSYGGRANYGYTF. The CDR3 nucleotides read TGTGCCAGCAGTTATGGGGGCAGGGCGAACTATGGCTACACCTTC.

The rearrangement links TRBV4-1 to TRBJ2-5; 9 nucleotides line up with TRBD1. Germline-derived CDR1 and CDR2 are MGHRA and YSYEKL. CDR3 length equals 15 residues. Trimming took 3 bases from V and 5 from J; bases not matched to a gene: 7. The CDR3 region has the DNA TGCGCCAGCAGCCATGCTTACAGGGGGCAGGAGACCCAGTACTTC. It is translated as CASSHAYRGQETQYF.

The rearrangement joins TRBV12-3 or TRBV12-4 to TRBJ1-4, with 11 bases aligning to TRBD1. This CDR3 comprises 15 residues. With 5 bases clipped from V and 6 bases from J, the junction kept 5 bases outside the gene matches. Here the CDR3 reads CASSIGQGADEKLFF. The CDR3 coding sequence is TGTGCCAGCAGTATTGGACAGGGGGCAGATGAAAAACTGTTTTTT.

The rearrangement uses TRBV3-2 and TRBJ2-3; TRBD2 reflects the table's D call only, with no check against the DNA. TRBV3-2 is shown as a pseudogene. The CDR3 is made up of 20 amino acids. This CDR3 is CASSLGRAGGPGPNTDTQYF. The DNA for the CDR3 is TGTGCCAGCAGCCTCGGACGAGCGGGGGGGCCAGGTCCTAACACAGATACGCAGTATTTT.

This clonotype was observed many times. The chain uses TRBV11-2 and TRBJ2-1; D unclear. The CDR3 contains 11 residues. Trimming stripped 5 bases from V and 9 bases from J, with 8 bases between. Germline V gene data show CDR1 as SGHAT and CDR2 as FQNNGV. CDR3 nucleotides: TGTGCCAGCAGCATCGGCCCTGAGCAGTTCTTC. The encoded protein is CASSIGPEQFF. The full variable domain, rest sourced from reference TRBV11-2 and TRBJ2-1, is EAGVAQSPRYKIIEKRQSVAFWCNPISGHATLYWYQQILGQGPKLLIQFQNNGVVDDSQLPKDRFSAERLKGVDSTLKIQPAKLEDSAVYLCASSIGPEQFFGPGTRLTVL.

At least ten counts were recorded for this clonotype. The V call is TRBV4-1, the J call TRBJ2-1; 11 nucleotides match TRBD1. Germline V gene lookup returns CDR1 MGHRA and CDR2 YSYEKL. The CDR3 sequence is 19 residues long. V shed 1 base and J 1 base; nucleotides not matched to a gene: 9. The CDR3 region is CASSQAGTGGSGSYNEQFF. The CDR3 nucleotides are TGCGCCAGCAGCCAAGCTGGGACAGGGGGTTCAGGATCCTACAATGAGCAGTTCTTC.

This clonotype has a handful of counts. V and J are TRBV2 and TRBJ2-4; the D gene could be TRBD1 or TRBD2 (5 bases each). Looked up from germline, CDR1 is SNHLY and CDR2 is FYNNEI. V dropped 2 bases and J dropped 5 bases, with 13 bases sitting between them. The length of the CDR3 is 15 residues. CDR3 sequence: CASSEYIGTENIQYF. CDR3 coding DNA: TGTGCCAGCAGTGAATATATCGGGACGGAAAACATTCAGTACTTC.